Below, one TCR beta chain is given with its context. Trimming pared 5 bases from V and 2 bases from J, leaving 10 bases between. The CDR3 runs 14 residues. Germline lookup yields CDR1 SGHAT and CDR2 FQNNGV. This entry belongs to a study of blood T cell repertoires in COVID-19. Study at large: Researchers got acute and convalescent COVID-19 samples from the United States, Italy and Spain.

Per the authors' pipeline: Amplification from reference gene primers served as the basis for estimated nucleated cell counts. TCRdb keeps only in-frame clones here, not all; method: immunoSEQ multiplex PCR. That table furnishes V, J and clone size, whereas the DNA furnished D and trimming. The repertoire holds approximately 160,000 clones, with about 82% as singletons. This clonotype originated in a man between 50 and 59 years old with active or convalescent COVID-19. The V gene is TRBV11-2, the J gene TRBJ1-3; weak D call: TRBD1 (6 bases). The material sequenced was peripheral blood. The CDR3 DNA follows: TGTGCCAGCAGCCCCAACAGGGCTGGAAACACCATATATTTT. This gives the protein CASSPNRAGNTIYF.